The 20 T cell receptor beta chains below come from one sample, sequenced in a study of blood T cell repertoires in COVID-19. Clones were sequenced by immunoSEQ multiplex PCR, and TCRdb holds only the in-frame ones, with some missing. The repertoire holds fewer than 200,000 clones, with almost 85% as singletons. Material: peripheral blood. The receptors were sampled from a woman of 80 years or more with COVID-19, enrolled during active disease.

This CDR3 reads CASRSGALSHTF. CDR3 sequence (DNA): TGTGCCAGCAGATCTGGAGCCCTCAGTCACACCTTC. The chain recombines TRBV28 with TRBJ1-2; no reliable D call. Per germline, CDR1 MDHEN and CDR2 SYDVKM. CDR3 length equals 12 residues. V lost 6 bases and J lost 12, with 17 bases in between.

The chain joins TRBV19 to TRBJ2-3; 11 positions agree with TRBD2. Germline trimming cut 3 bases from V and 2 bases from J; bases unmatched to any gene: 7. The CDR3 is made up of 17 amino acids. Germline assignment: CDR1 LNHDA and CDR2 SQIVND (reference sequence). The CDR3 loop is CASSMLPLAGVTDTQYF. CDR3 DNA: TGTGCCAGTAGTATGCTCCCACTAGCGGGAGTCACAGATACGCAGTATTTT.

This sequence joins TRBV19 and TRBJ1-2; TRBD1 matches 7 bases. This CDR3 has 15 residues. J gave up 3 bases and V 7 bases, and 11 bases lay outside the gene matches. Per the germline V gene, CDR1 is LNHDA and CDR2 is SQIVND (reference sequence). Written as DNA, the CDR3 is TGTGCCAGTACCGGAGAGACAGGGTCGGACTATGGCTACACCTTC. Amino acids: CASTGETGSDYGYTF.

The chain couples TRBV19 to TRBJ1-4; the D gene is possibly TRBD1 (6 bases). Germline V gene sequence: CDR1 LNHDA, CDR2 SQIVND (reference sequence). There are 15 residues in the CDR3. V lost 6 bases, J lost 0 bases, and 11 bases lay in between. The CDR3 sequence: CASRDRGSTNEKLFF. The CDR3 coding sequence is TGTGCCAGTAGGGATAGGGGGTCAACTAATGAAAAACTGTTTTTT.

The V and J genes are TRBV6-5 and TRBJ1-5; 7 bases are shared with TRBD1. The germline gives CDR1 MNHEY, CDR2 SVGAGI. The CDR3 is 14 residues long. J gave up 3 bases and V 6 bases, and 5 bases lay outside the gene matches. The CDR3 DNA sequence: TGTGCCAGCAGAGCGGACAGGACCAATCAGCCCCAGCATTTT. It translates to CASRADRTNQPQHF.

The chain is built from TRBV5-1 and TRBJ2-5; 8 bases are a match to TRBD2. Germline V gives CDR1 SGHRS, CDR2 YFSETQ. The ends lost 0 bases at V and 5 bases at J; junction bases unmatched: 6. The CDR3 has 15 residues. DNA of the CDR3: TGCGCCAGCAGCTTGGCGGCGGGAGGTGTGGAGACCCAGTACTTC. Translated, it gives CASSLAAGGVETQYF.

V gene TRBV19 combines with J gene TRBJ1-2; no clear D gene. This CDR3 region has 12 residues. Germline V gives CDR1 LNHDA, CDR2 SQIVND (reference sequence). With 3 bases removed from V and 4 bases from J, the gap between germline ends came to 6 bases. CDR3 sequence (DNA): TGTGCCAGTAGTATCATGGCCTATGGCTACACCTTC. Translating it yields CASSIMAYGYTF.

The J gene is TRBJ1-5, the V gene TRBV18, with 8 positions matching TRBD1. Per germline, CDR1 KGHSH and CDR2 LQKENI. The CDR3 runs 14 residues. Trimming cost V 5 bases and J 6 bases; bases outside gene matches: 6. This CDR3 reads CASSSDRGGQPQHF. The CDR3 DNA is TGTGCCAGCTCATCCGACAGGGGTGGTCAGCCCCAGCATTTT.

V usage is TRBV11-2 and J usage is TRBJ1-1; the D gene is possibly TRBD1 (6 bases). Germline V CDR1 and CDR2: SGHAT, FQNNGV. The CDR3 is made up of 14 amino acids. V shed 11 bases and J shed 5 bases, with 21 bases lying between them. The CDR3 nucleotides read TGTGCCTCTGCTAGGGGGGGGGCGTGGACTGAAGCTTTCTTT. Its translation: CASARGGAWTEAFF.

This sequence joins TRBV2 and TRBJ1-6; TRBD1 agrees at 8 bases. The CDR3 is 14 residues long. Germline CDR1 reads SNHLY; CDR2 reads FYNNEI. V trimming: 3 bases; J trimming: 10 bases; junction bases outside the gene matches: 5. CDR3 sequence (DNA): TGTGCCAGCAGTGACAGGACAGGGAGATCACCCCTCCACTTT. It translates to CASSDRTGRSPLHF.

This CDR3 reads CASSRDRGEETQYF. The CDR3 region has the DNA TGTGCCAGCAGCAGGGACAGGGGTGAAGAGACCCAGTACTTC. V and J are TRBV2 and TRBJ2-5; the match to TRBD1 covers 10 bases. Germline lookup yields CDR1 SNHLY and CDR2 FYNNEI. The CDR3 extends over 14 amino acids. J lost 3 bases, V lost 6 bases, and 4 bases had no gene match. Filled out from reference TRBV2 and TRBJ2-5, the complete variable domain reads EPEVTQTPSHQVTQMGQEVILRCVPISNHLYFYWYRQILGQKVEFLVSFYNNEISEKSEIFDDQFSVERPDGSNFTLKIRSTKLEDSAMYFCASSRDRGEETQYFGPGTRLLVL.

The rearrangement uses TRBV5-1 and TRBJ1-2, with a weak D call TRBD1 (5 bases). From germline, CDR1 is SGHRS and CDR2 YFSETQ. V was trimmed by 1 base and J by 7 bases, leaving 14 bases between them. CDR3 length equals 14 residues. The DNA for the CDR3 is TGCGCCAGCAGCTTGTCCCAGGGTTTGGGTGGCTACACCTTC. Translation: CASSLSQGLGGYTF.

The rearrangement links TRBV19 to TRBJ2-7; possible D gene TRBD1, 6 bases. Germline lookup yields CDR1 LNHDA and CDR2 SQIVND (reference sequence). The CDR3 runs 16 residues. Trimming left V 3 bases short and J 0 bases short, with 15 bases between. CDR3 region: CASSIWGPPSSYEQYF. The CDR3 region has the DNA TGTGCCAGTAGTATTTGGGGGCCGCCAAGCTCCTACGAGCAGTACTTC.

The chain combines TRBV6-2 or TRBV6-3 with TRBJ2-3, with 7 bases lining up with TRBD2. Germline loops: CDR1 MNHEY, CDR2 SVGEGT. V was clipped by 6 bases and J by 1 base; unmatched bases: 10. The CDR3 loop spans 16 amino acids. CDR3 sequence (DNA): TGTGCCAGCAGCTCCGCACTAGCGTACCGCACAGATACGCAGTATTTT. This translates into CASSSALAYRTDTQYF.

The chain has TRBV5-8 and TRBJ2-3; 7 positions match TRBD1. The CDR3 runs 15 residues. The V gene end was trimmed by 0 bases and the J gene end by 2 bases; junction bases not matched to a gene: 3. The V gene's germline CDR1 is SGHTS and CDR2 YDEGEE. The CDR3 nucleotides read TGTGCCAGCAGCTTGGAGAGGGGGCACACAGATACGCAGTATTTT. Translating gives CASSLERGHTDTQYF.

The CDR3, as DNA: TGTGCCAGCACCCCGGGTACAGGGGGCCTTAATTCACCCCTCCACTTT. Translation gives CASTPGTGGLNSPLHF. J is TRBJ1-6 and V is TRBV27, with TRBD1 identical over 9 bases. Germline assignment: CDR1 MNHEY and CDR2 SMNVEV (reference sequence). The junction had 10 bases not matched to a gene; V was cut back by 7 bases and J by 6 bases. The CDR3 consists of 16 residues.

This clone was picked up a small number of times. The rearrangement joins TRBV2 to TRBJ2-7; 7 nucleotides align to TRBD1. The V gene's germline CDR1 is SNHLY and CDR2 FYNNEI. The V and J ends lost 7 bases and 0 bases, in that order; junction bases with no gene match: 3. The CDR3 runs to 13 residues. This CDR3 reads CASIGTVSYEQYF. The CDR3 DNA follows: TGTGCCAGCATAGGGACAGTCTCCTACGAGCAGTACTTC.

The chain has TRBV4-2 and TRBJ2-5; a weak D match, TRBD2 (7 bases). The CDR3 is made up of 14 amino acids. V shed 1 base and J shed 4 bases, with 10 bases lying between them. Germline V gene data show CDR1 as LGHNA and CDR2 as YNFKEQ. Here the CDR3 reads CASSQVGGLETQYF. The CDR3 bases are TGTGCCAGCAGCCAAGTCGGGGGGCTAGAGACCCAGTACTTC.

The chain is built from TRBV7-9 and TRBJ2-3; TRBD1 might be the D (6 bases). V dropped 2 bases and J dropped 5 bases, with 17 bases sitting between them. The germline V gene has CDR1 SEHNR and CDR2 FQNEAQ (reference sequence). The CDR3 covers 16 residues. The CDR3 DNA follows: TGTGCCAGCAGCTTATCTTCGACAGGACCTTTAGATACGCAGTATTTT. Translating it yields CASSLSSTGPLDTQYF.

CDR3 amino acids: CASRPFGTGGFGYTF. Here the CDR3 DNA reads TGTGCCAGCAGACCTTTTGGGACAGGGGGCTTTGGCTACACCTTC. The chain joins TRBV27 to TRBJ1-2; 12 bases are shared with TRBD1. The CDR3 loop spans 15 amino acids. Per the germline V gene, CDR1 is MNHEY and CDR2 is SMNVEV (reference sequence). V was pared by 6 bases and J by 7 bases, with 9 bases of the junction left unmatched.